Listed here are 16 T cell receptor beta chains from one sample, sequenced in a study of T cells in Graves' hyperthyroidism and ophthalmopathy. RNA transcripts were the template for amplifying TCR beta CDR3 regions. A first-round RT-PCR of the TCR CDR3 used the HTBI primer set. One entry per CDR3 protein, called by TCRdb with MiXCR from the multiplex PCR reads. This sample yields 730,000 or so distinct CDR3 sequences, of which around a sixth are seen a single time; 15% to 20% belongs to the top ten. Source material: blood. The origin of the receptors is a woman between 50 and 59 years old with Graves' hyperthyroidism that later progressed to Graves' ophthalmopathy.

This clonotype showed up many times. This chain links TRBV20-1 with TRBJ2-7, with D unclear. Germline CDR1 reads DFQATT; CDR2 reads SNEGSKA (reference sequence). The germline V and J ends were trimmed by 0 bases and 2 bases, with 11 bases remaining between them. The CDR3 is made up of 14 amino acids. The CDR3 bases are TGCAGTGCTAGAGATTCCAGCTTTCCCTACGAGCAGTACTTC. As protein: CSARDSSFPYEQYF.

This clonotype has only a few counts. J is TRBJ2-2 and V is TRBV27; D not resolved. The CDR3 is made up of 14 amino acids. Germline CDR1 and CDR2: MNHEY and SMNVEV (reference sequence). The ends were cut back, 3 bases at V and 7 bases at J, with 12 bases in the middle. CDR3: CASSLVGPNGELFF. In DNA form, the CDR3 reads TGTGCCAGCAGTTTGGTAGGGCCTAACGGGGAGCTGTTTTTT.

Concerning this clonotype: This clone may be a read error of a much larger clone one base away. The J gene is TRBJ1-1, the V gene TRBV5-6; D may be TRBD1 (6 bases). CDR1 SGHDT and CDR2 YYEEEE come from the germline V gene. This CDR3 contains 13 residues. V was trimmed by 4 bases and J by 6 bases, leaving 13 bases between them. For the CDR3, the DNA is TGTGCCAGCAGCCGAACAGGGTTGGCTGAAGCTTTCTTT. It translates to CASSRTGLAEAFF.

This clonotype was detected many times. V usage is TRBV3-1 and J usage is TRBJ1-5; 7 nucleotides agree with TRBD1. The CDR3 runs to 13 residues. The V gene's germline CDR1 is LGHDT and CDR2 YNNKEL (reference sequence). Trimming took 5 bases from V and 7 from J; bases not matched to a gene: 5. The CDR3 nucleotides are TGTGCCAGCAGCAACAGACAGGGCCAGCCCCAGCATTTT. Encoded protein: CASSNRQGQPQHF.

This clonotype was seen ten or more times. The V and J genes are TRBV5-1 and TRBJ1-2; 9 bases line up with TRBD1. Trimming at V came to 4 bases and at J to 2 bases, leaving 6 bases not matched to a gene. The CDR3 is 15 residues long. The germline CDR1 and CDR2 sequences are SGHRS and YFSETQ. CDR3 in DNA: TGCGCCAGCAGCATCCTACAGGGGGCAAACTATGGCTACACCTTC. Translating gives CASSILQGANYGYTF.

Many counts were recorded for this clonotype. V and J are TRBV12-3 or TRBV12-4 and TRBJ1-4; D is undetermined. V lost 4 bases, J lost 8 bases, and 11 bases lay in between. This CDR3 contains 13 residues. CDR3 DNA sequence: TGTGCCAGCAGTTACACCATAGGGGAAAAACTGTTTTTT. It is translated as CASSYTIGEKLFF.

In its sample, this clonotype was seen many times. The gene calls are TRBV3-1 and TRBJ1-3; D perhaps matches TRBD1 (5 bases). The CDR3 totals 17 residues. In germline, CDR1 is LGHDT, CDR2 YNNKEL (reference sequence). Trimming stripped 4 bases from V and 3 bases from J, with 19 bases between. The CDR3 here is CASSRDKVGTDGNTIYF. Written as DNA, the CDR3 is TGTGCCAGCAGCCGTGATAAAGTCGGGACCGATGGAAACACCATATATTTT.

This clonotype was seen more than once but under ten times. The chain carries TRBV6-2 or TRBV6-3 and TRBJ2-2; tentatively, D is TRBD2 (5 bases). Trimming pared 5 bases from V and 6 bases from J, leaving 19 bases between. CDR1 MNHEY and CDR2 SVGEGT come from the germline V gene. CDR3 size: 16 residues. Here the CDR3 reads CASSSPWTSPAGELFF. The CDR3 bases are TGTGCCAGCAGTAGTCCGTGGACTTCCCCAGCCGGGGAGCTGTTTTTT.

This clonotype was seen ten or more times. The chain employs TRBV6-6 and TRBJ1-1, with TRBD1 matching 8 bases. Germline V lookup: CDR1 MNHNY, CDR2 SVGAGI (reference sequence). The CDR3 spans 13 residues. J lost 6 bases, V lost 2 bases, and 2 bases had no gene match. The CDR3 loop reads CASSYDRGPEAFF. CDR3 coding DNA: TGTGCCAGCAGTTACGACAGGGGTCCTGAAGCTTTCTTT.

This clonotype was found many times. J is TRBJ2-5 and V is TRBV11-2; the D gene is possibly TRBD1 (6 bases). The CDR3 is 13 amino acids. Germline V lookup: CDR1 SGHAT, CDR2 FQNNGV. V was pared by 5 bases and J by 5 bases, with 12 bases between. The CDR3 loop reads CASSRGSKETQYF. CDR3 nucleotide sequence: TGTGCCAGCAGCAGGGGGTCGAAGGAGACCCAGTACTTC.

J is TRBJ2-5 and V is TRBV3-1; D gene ambiguous. CDR3 length: 14 residues. CDR1 and CDR2 (germline): LGHDT, YNNKEL (reference sequence). V lost 3 bases, J lost 2 bases, and 10 bases lay in between. CDR3 in amino acids: CASSQGELQETQYF. The CDR3 coding sequence is TGTGCCAGCAGCCAGGGCGAACTTCAAGAGACCCAGTACTTC.

There are a few counts of this clonotype. The rearrangement links TRBV4-1 to TRBJ2-1, with TRBD1 identical over 9 bases. Germline V CDR1 and CDR2: MGHRA, YSYEKL. This CDR3 region has 17 residues. J gave up 7 bases and V 0 bases, and 10 bases lay outside the gene matches. CDR3 DNA: TGCGCCAGCAGCCAAGATAGGTCCGGGACAGGGAAAAATGAGCAGTTCTTC. This encodes CASSQDRSGTGKNEQFF.

Ten or more counts support this clonotype. The chain couples TRBV5-1 to TRBJ2-7, with TRBD2 as a possible D gene (5 bases). The CDR3 loop spans 15 amino acids. CDR1 and CDR2 (germline): SGHRS, YFSETQ. Trimming left V 1 base short and J 6 bases short, with 17 bases between. Here the CDR3 DNA reads TGCGCCAGCAGCTTGAGGGCCAGCGGATACTCCGAGCAGTACTTC. Translated, it gives CASSLRASGYSEQYF.

CDR3 protein: CASSLPSGGAAYTQYF. In nucleotides, the CDR3 is TGTGCCAGCAGCCTCCCTAGCGGGGGGGCCGCATATACGCAGTATTTT. The V call is TRBV11-2, the J call TRBJ2-3; 12 bases align to TRBD2. After removal of 5 bases from V and 7 bases from J, the junction contained 10 bases not matched to a gene. The length of the CDR3 is 16 residues. Per the germline V gene, CDR1 is SGHAT and CDR2 is FQNNGV.

This clonotype was picked up one time. The CDR3: CSAHGTGSGYTF. CDR3 coding DNA: TGCAGTGCTCACGGGACAGGGTCTGGCTACACCTTC. This rearrangement joins TRBV20-1 to TRBJ1-2; 9 bases line up with TRBD1. Germline-derived CDR1 and CDR2 are DFQATT and SNEGSKA (reference sequence). The CDR3 sequence is 12 residues long. Trimming took 5 bases from V and 7 from J; bases not matched to a gene: 5.

This clonotype was counted ten times or more. V usage is TRBV5-1 and J usage is TRBJ1-1; TRBD1 aligns across 9 bases. The CDR3 has 14 residues. Germline V gene lookup returns CDR1 SGHRS and CDR2 YFSETQ. Trimming removed 3 bases from V and 7 bases from J; junction bases left unmatched: 7. CDR3 in amino acids: CASSSTPGQGEAFF. CDR3 sequence (DNA): TGCGCCAGCAGCTCGACACCGGGACAGGGTGAAGCTTTCTTT.